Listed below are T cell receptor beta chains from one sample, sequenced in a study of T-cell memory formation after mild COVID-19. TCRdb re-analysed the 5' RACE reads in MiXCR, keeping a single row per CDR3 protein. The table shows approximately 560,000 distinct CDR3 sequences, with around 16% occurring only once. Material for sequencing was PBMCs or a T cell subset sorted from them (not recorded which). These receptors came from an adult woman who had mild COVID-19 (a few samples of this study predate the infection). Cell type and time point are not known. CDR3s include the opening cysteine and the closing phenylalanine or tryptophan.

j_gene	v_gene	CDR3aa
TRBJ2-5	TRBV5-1	CASSLEPLGTETQYF
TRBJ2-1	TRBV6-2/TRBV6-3	CASNGAGSSYNEQFF
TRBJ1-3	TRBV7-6	CASSLDLNSGNTIYF
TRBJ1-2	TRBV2	CASSGRIFEGYTF
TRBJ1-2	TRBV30	CAWSVGGASYTF
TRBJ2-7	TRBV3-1	CASSQGGGDSTFRREQYF
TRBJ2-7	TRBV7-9	CASSNQLVQYF
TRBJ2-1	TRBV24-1	CATSSVGTENNEQFF
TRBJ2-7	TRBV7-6	CASSFGPEDPTGEQYF
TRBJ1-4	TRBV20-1	CSATEGDEKLFF
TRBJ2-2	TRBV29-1	CSVEKTGTGELFF
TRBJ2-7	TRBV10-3	CAISESALYEQYF
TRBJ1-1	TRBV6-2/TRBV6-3	CASSFLGIYQAFF
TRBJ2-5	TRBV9	CASSAEITGTGLKETQYF
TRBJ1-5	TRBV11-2	CASSRTGRGPQHF
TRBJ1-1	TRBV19	CASSRGRTEAFF
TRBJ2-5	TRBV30	CAWSRGLAGAKETQYF
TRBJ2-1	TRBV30	CAWSGALAGDEQFF
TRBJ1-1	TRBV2	CASSEIIRTGDTEAFF
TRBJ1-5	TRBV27	CASWDTLYQAQHF
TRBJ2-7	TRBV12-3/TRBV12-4	CASSWGSGLGYEQYF
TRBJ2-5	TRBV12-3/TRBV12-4	CASSSEQGWETQYF
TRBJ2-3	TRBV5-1	CASSYEGGRAGDTQYF